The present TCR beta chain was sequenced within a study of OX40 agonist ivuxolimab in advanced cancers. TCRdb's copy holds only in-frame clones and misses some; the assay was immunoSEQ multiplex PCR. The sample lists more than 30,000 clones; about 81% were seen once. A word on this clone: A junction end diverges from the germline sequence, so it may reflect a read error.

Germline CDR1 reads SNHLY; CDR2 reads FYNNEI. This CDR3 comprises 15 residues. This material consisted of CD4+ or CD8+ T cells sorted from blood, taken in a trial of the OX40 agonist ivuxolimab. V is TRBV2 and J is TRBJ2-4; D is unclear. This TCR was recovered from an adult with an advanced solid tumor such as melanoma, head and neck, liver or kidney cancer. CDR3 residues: CASGDGAPAKNIQYF. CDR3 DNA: TGTGCCAGCGGTGACGGTGCCCCAGCCAAAAACATTCAGTACTTC.